The clone carrying this T cell receptor beta chain occurred many times. Its target is not known. Molecular barcoded adaptors covering alpha/delta and beta/gamma chains were used on 400 to 450 ng RNA. MiXCR was run by TCRdb on the reads, yielding one entry per CDR3 protein. Of about 130,000 distinct CDR3 sequences in the sample, approximately 13% were seen once. The sample belongs to a study of read filtering for tumor transcriptome and immune sequencing. Study-wide results and limits: Single-read clonotypes: 80% to 90% of IR-seq clonotypes (around 4% of reads), more than 70% of RNA-seq clonotypes (roughly 49% of reads).

The TCR sequence derives from a donor at least 40 years old with multiple myeloma. The sample comprised a population of CD138-negative cells sorted from bone marrow.

The CDR3 spells CASSLVPLAGHNEQFF. Here the CDR3 DNA reads TGTGCCAGCAGCTTAGTTCCACTAGCGGGCCACAATGAGCAGTTCTTC. The gene calls are TRBV7-2 and TRBJ2-1; 9 bases map to TRBD2. The CDR3 covers 16 residues. With V trimmed by 1 base and J by 5 bases, 6 bases remained unmatched. Germline CDR1 and CDR2: SGHTA and FQGNSA.